This T cell receptor (beta chain) was profiled in a study of blood T cell repertoires in COVID-19. Assay used: immunoSEQ multiplex PCR; TCRdb lists only in-frame clones, some missing. The data contain 80,000 to 100,000 clones, 80% of them seen just once; the ten biggest clones take up roughly 8.2%. This receptor was obtained from a man aged 45-65 years who had recovered from COVID-19. The specimen was peripheral blood.

CDR3: CASSEYAGTYEQYF. The DNA for the CDR3 is TGTGCCAGCAGTGAATATGCAGGGACCTACGAGCAGTACTTC. This chain joins TRBV25-1 and TRBJ2-7; D might be TRBD1 (5 bases). The CDR3 is made up of 14 amino acids. V lost 0 bases and J lost 2, with 8 bases in between. Germline V gene data show CDR1 as MGHDK and CDR2 as SYGVNS.